The 10 T cell receptor beta chains in this list originate from one sample, sequenced in a study of T cells in localized non-small cell lung cancer. The protocol was immunoSEQ multiplex PCR, while the TCRdb copy is restricted to in-frame clones and leaves out a portion. The profile shows 28,000 or so clones, over 70% of them singletons. Material: peripheral blood, obtained before any cancer treatment. The receptor source for this set is a man aged 35-75 years with stage III squamous cell lung carcinoma.

CDR3 protein: CASTLGGTSEGYTF. The DNA of the CDR3 is TGTGCCAGCACCCTAGGGGGGACGAGCGAAGGCTACACCTTC. The rearrangement uses TRBV28 and TRBJ1-2, with D perhaps matching TRBD1 (6 bases). This CDR3 has 14 amino acids. CDR1 and CDR2 from the germline V gene are MDHEN and SYDVKM. V dropped 7 bases and J dropped 8 bases, with 20 bases sitting between them.

The rearrangement uses TRBV19 and TRBJ1-1, with a possible D match to TRBD1 (5 bases). Germline V gives CDR1 LNHDA, CDR2 SQIVND (reference sequence). Trimming removed 10 bases at V and 0 bases at J, with 15 bases between. The CDR3 consists of 14 residues. CDR3 region: CATRTDNLNTEAFF. As DNA, the CDR3 is TGTGCCACCCGGACGGACAACTTGAACACTGAAGCTTTCTTT.

The chain recombines TRBV28 with TRBJ1-2; possibly TRBD1 for D (6 bases). CDR3 length: 13 residues. Trimming left V 4 bases short and J 2 bases short, with 8 bases between. The germline V gene encodes CDR1 MDHEN and CDR2 SYDVKM. The CDR3 region is CASSSTGNYGYTF. The CDR3 region has the DNA TGTGCCAGCAGTTCAACAGGGAACTATGGCTACACCTTC.

The chain joins TRBV2 to TRBJ2-1; no reliable D call. Looked up from germline, CDR1 is SNHLY and CDR2 is FYNNEI. The germline V and J ends were trimmed by 4 bases and 8 bases, with 3 bases remaining between them. The CDR3 length is 10 residues. CDR3 DNA: TGTGCCAGCAGTGCCTATGAGCAGTTCTTC. Protein sequence: CASSAYEQFF. Complete variable domain (other parts from reference TRBV2 and TRBJ2-1): EPEVTQTPSHQVTQMGQEVILRCVPISNHLYFYWYRQILGQKVEFLVSFYNNEISEKSEIFDDQFSVERPDGSNFTLKIRSTKLEDSAMYFCASSAYEQFFGPGTRLTVL.

The chain couples TRBV2 to TRBJ1-4; D is uncertain. The length of the CDR3 is 13 residues. V was trimmed by 8 bases and J by 8 bases, leaving 15 bases between them. Germline CDR1 is SNHLY and CDR2 is FYNNEI. CDR3 region: CASQNLGYEKLFF. CDR3 in DNA: TGTGCCAGCCAGAACTTGGGATACGAAAAACTGTTTTTT. Filled out from reference TRBV2 and TRBJ1-4, the complete variable domain reads EPEVTQTPSHQVTQMGQEVILRCVPISNHLYFYWYRQILGQKVEFLVSFYNNEISEKSEIFDDQFSVERPDGSNFTLKIRSTKLEDSAMYFCASQNLGYEKLFFGSGTQLSVL.

The chain combines TRBV7-7 with TRBJ2-1; tentative D call: TRBD1 (6 bases). The CDR3 spans 14 residues. Germline V gives CDR1 SSHAT, CDR2 FNYEAQ (reference sequence). Deletions cut 10 bases from V and 7 bases from J, with 20 bases between. CDR3 amino acids: CATSASRGLNEQFF. CDR3 coding DNA: TGTGCCACCTCAGCTTCCAGGGGATTGAATGAGCAGTTCTTC. The whole variable domain, filled in from reference TRBV7-7 and TRBJ2-1, reads GAGVSQSPRYKVTKRGQDVTLRCDPISSHATLYWYQQALGQGPEFLTYFNYEAQPDKSGLPSDRFSAERPEGSISTLTIQRTEQRDSAMYRCATSASRGLNEQFFGPGTRLTVL.

The chain carries TRBV9 and TRBJ2-3, with D tentatively TRBD2 (6 bases). Germline values: CDR1 SGDLS, CDR2 YYNGEE. The CDR3 length is 15 residues. V was cut by 3 bases and J by 3 bases, with 14 bases left in between. The CDR3 reads CASSEEGQVTDTQYF. As DNA, the CDR3 is TGTGCCAGCAGCGAGGAGGGGCAAGTGACAGATACGCAGTATTTT.

V usage is TRBV6-5 and J usage is TRBJ2-7; 10 nucleotides line up with TRBD1. The germline V gene encodes CDR1 MNHEY and CDR2 SVGAGI. This CDR3 is built from 15 residues. With 5 bases clipped from V and 9 bases from J, the junction kept 13 bases outside the gene matches. The CDR3, as DNA: TGTGCCAGCAGTAACCTCCGGGACAGGGGTGGTTGGCAGTACGTC. This gives the protein CASSNLRDRGGWQYV.

This clone was found a few times. CDR3 sequence (DNA): TGCGCCAGCAGCCCGGACAGGGCTCTCGCAGATACGCAGTATTTT. This encodes CASSPDRALADTQYF. The chain combines TRBV5-1 with TRBJ2-3, with 8 bases that match TRBD1. The V gene end was trimmed by 4 bases and the J gene end by 4 bases; junction bases not matched to a gene: 8. The CDR3 length is 15 residues. CDR1 and CDR2 (germline): SGHRS, YFSETQ.

The chain joins TRBV5-6 to TRBJ1-1, with a tentative D call TRBD1 (6 bases). Between the trimmed V and J ends, which lost 4 bases and 0 bases, there was a span of 16 bases. CDR3 length equals 16 residues. From germline, CDR1 is SGHDT and CDR2 YYEEEE. In DNA form, the CDR3 reads TGTGCCAGCAGCACAGGGATTGGGGTAATGAACACTGAAGCTTTCTTT. This encodes CASSTGIGVMNTEAFF.